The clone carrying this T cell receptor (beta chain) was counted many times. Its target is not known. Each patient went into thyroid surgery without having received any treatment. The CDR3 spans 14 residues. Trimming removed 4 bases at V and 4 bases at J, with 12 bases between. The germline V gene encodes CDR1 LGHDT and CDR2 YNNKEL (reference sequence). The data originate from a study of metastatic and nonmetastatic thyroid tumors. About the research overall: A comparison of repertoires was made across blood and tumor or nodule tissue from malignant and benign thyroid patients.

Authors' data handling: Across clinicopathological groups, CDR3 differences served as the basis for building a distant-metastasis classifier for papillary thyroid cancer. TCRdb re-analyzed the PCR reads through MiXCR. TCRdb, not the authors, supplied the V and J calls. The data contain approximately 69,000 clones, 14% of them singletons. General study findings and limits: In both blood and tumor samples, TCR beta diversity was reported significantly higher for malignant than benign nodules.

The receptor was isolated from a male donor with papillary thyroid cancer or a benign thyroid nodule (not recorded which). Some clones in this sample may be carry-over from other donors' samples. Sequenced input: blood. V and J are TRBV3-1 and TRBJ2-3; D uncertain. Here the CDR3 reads CASSPPGDADTQYF. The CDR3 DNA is TGTGCCAGCAGCCCCCCAGGCGACGCAGATACGCAGTATTTT.